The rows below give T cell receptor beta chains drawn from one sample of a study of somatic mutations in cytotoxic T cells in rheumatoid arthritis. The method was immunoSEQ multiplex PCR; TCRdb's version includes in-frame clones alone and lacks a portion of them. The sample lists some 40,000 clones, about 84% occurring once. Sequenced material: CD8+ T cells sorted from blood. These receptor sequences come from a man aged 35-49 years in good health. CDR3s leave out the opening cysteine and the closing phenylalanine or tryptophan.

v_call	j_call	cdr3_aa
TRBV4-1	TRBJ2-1	ASSQDRKDWSYNEQF
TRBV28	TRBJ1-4	ASSLTGSLRANEKLF
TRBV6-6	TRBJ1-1	ASNQGLEAF
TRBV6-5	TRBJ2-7	ASSLAGIYEQY
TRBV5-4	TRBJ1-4	ASSLESGGEKLF
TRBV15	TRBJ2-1	ATSRGGTSGREEQF
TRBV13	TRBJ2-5	ASSEQGRGKTQY
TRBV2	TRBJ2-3	ASRRTTEVTDTQY
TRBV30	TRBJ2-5	AWSPGRGFQETQY
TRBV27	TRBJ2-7	ASSLLTSGSYEQY